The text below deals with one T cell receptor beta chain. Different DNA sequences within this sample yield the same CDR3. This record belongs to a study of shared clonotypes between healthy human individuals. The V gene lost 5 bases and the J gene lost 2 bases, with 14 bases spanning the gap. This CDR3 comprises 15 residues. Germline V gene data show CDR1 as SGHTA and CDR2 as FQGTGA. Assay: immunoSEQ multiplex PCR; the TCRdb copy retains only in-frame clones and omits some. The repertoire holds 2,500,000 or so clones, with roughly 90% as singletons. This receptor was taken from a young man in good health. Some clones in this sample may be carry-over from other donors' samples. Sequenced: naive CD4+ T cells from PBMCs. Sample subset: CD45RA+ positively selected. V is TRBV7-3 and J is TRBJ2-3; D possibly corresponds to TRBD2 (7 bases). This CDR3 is CASSPGGGSTDTQYF. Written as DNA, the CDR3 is TGTGCCAGCAGCCCCGGCGGGGGCTCCACAGATACGCAGTATTTT.